The clone carrying this T cell receptor (beta chain) was seen ten or more times. Its target is not known. The CDR3 totals 14 residues. Germline V lookup: CDR1 MNHNY, CDR2 SVGAGI (reference sequence). Trimming took 5 bases from V and 5 from J, leaving 10 bases between them. Cells stained for CD3, CD4, CD8, CD45RA and CD27 were sorted into four subsets. Two oligonucleotides, mixed equimolar, formed the beta constant-region primer covering TRBC1 and TRBC2. The cDNA 3' end received a ligated single-stranded oligonucleotide carrying the SP2 primer and a 12-nucleotide UMI. One entry per CDR3 protein results from TCRdb running MiXCR on the UMI-ligation and nested PCR reads. The data contain about 85,000 distinct CDR3 sequences, 10% to 15% of them singletons. This record comes from a study of naive and memory T cell subsets. General study points: In naive cells, over 95% of TCR sequences were seen only once.

The sample comprised central memory CD4+ T cells from blood. This TCR was sampled from a human donor in good health. V gene TRBV6-6 combines with J gene TRBJ1-6; no reliable D call. CDR3 DNA: TGTGCCAGCAGTACAGAAGGGAATAATTCACCCCTCCACTTT. Translation: CASSTEGNNSPLHF.